This TCR beta chain comes out of a study of blood T cell repertoires in COVID-19. For the study at large: The cDNA or gDNA used as material had been derived from T cells, B-cell-depleted T cells, or PBMCs.

The CDR3 has 14 amino acids. J was trimmed by 0 bases and V by 3 bases; bases with no gene match: 2. CDR1 SGHRS and CDR2 YFSETQ come from the germline V gene. Original processing methods: By means of reference gene primer amplification, nucleated cell counts were estimated. Repertoires were generated with immunoSEQ multiplex PCR, while TCRdb's copy carries only in-frame clones and drops some. V and J calls and clone size are those listed in that table; D and trimming were worked out from the DNA. The sample has more than 300,000 clones; around 87% are singletons. The chain carries TRBV5-1 and TRBJ2-5; 7 bases map to TRBD1. The sequence was obtained from a woman between 25 and 40 years old with COVID-19, enrolled during active disease. The sample taken for sequencing was peripheral blood. This CDR3 reads CASSWDSYQETQYF. CDR3 in DNA: TGCGCCAGCAGCTGGGACAGTTACCAAGAGACCCAGTACTTC.